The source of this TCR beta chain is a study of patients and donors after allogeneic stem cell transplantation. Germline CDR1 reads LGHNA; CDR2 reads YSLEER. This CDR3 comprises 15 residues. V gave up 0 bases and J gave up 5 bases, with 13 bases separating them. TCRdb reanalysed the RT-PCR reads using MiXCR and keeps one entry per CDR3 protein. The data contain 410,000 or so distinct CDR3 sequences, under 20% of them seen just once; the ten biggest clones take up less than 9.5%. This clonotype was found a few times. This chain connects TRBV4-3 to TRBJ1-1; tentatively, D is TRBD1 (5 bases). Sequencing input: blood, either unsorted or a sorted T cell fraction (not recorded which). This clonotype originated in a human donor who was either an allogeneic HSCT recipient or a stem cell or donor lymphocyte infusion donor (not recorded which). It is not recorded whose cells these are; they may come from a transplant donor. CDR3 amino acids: CASSQEVNWGTEAFF. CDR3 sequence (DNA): TGCGCCAGCAGCCAAGAGGTGAACTGGGGGACTGAAGCTTTCTTT.